This note documents a single TCR beta chain sequence. Each replicate PCR on the sorted subsets used 200 ng DNA (approximately 27,000 T cell genomes). Produced via immunoSEQ multiplex PCR; TCRdb's table is partial and in-frame only. The table has 1.5 million to 1.9 million clones, approximately 98% seen once. V lost 7 bases and J lost 5; bases outside the gene matches: 11. Looked up from germline, CDR1 is SEHNR and CDR2 is FQNEAQ (reference sequence). The length of the CDR3 is 14 residues. These data come from a study of shared clonotypes between healthy human individuals. The wider study: Per-donor plates numbered three CD4 naive, three CD4 memory, two CD8 naive and one CD8 memory.

HIV-negative, healthy adults without recent acute infections or vaccinations were the donors. Sequenced input: naive CD4+ T cells sorted from blood. Subset specified: CD45RA+ positively selected. The chain is built from TRBV7-9 and TRBJ2-7; 7 positions match TRBD2. This sequence was found in a man aged 30 to 39 in good health. The CDR3 nucleotides read TGTGCCAGCACCGGCGGGAGCCCGGGCGACGAGCAGTACTTC. This translates into CASTGGSPGDEQYF.